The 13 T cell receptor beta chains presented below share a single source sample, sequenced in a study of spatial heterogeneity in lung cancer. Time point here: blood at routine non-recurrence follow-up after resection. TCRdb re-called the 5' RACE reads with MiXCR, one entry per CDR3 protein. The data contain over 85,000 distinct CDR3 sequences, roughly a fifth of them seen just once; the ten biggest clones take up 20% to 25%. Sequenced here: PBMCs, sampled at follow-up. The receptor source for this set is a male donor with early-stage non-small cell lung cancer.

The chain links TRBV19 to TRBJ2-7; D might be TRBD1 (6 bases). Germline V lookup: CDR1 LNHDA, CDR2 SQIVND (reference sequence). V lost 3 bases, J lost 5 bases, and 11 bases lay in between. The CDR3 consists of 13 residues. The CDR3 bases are TGTGCCAGTAGTATCCCAGGGGTCCACGAGCAGTACTTC. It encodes CASSIPGVHEQYF.

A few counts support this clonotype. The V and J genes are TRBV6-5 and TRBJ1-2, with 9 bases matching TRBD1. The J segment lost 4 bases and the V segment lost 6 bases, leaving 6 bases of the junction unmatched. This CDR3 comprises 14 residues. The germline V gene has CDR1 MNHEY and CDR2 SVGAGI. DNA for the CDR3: TGTGCCAGCAGCCCGGGACAGGGCGGCTATGGCTACACCTTC. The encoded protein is CASSPGQGGYGYTF.

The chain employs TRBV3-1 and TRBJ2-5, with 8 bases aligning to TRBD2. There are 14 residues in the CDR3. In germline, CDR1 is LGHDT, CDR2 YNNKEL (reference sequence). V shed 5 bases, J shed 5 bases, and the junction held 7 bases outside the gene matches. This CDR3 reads CASSKAGAAETQYF. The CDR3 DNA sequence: TGTGCCAGCAGCAAAGCGGGAGCTGCCGAGACCCAGTACTTC.

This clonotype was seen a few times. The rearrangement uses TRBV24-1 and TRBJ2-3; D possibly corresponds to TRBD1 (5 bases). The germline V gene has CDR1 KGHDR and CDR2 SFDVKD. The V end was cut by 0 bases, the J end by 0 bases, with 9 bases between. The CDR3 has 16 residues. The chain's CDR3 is CATSDLRQGSTDTQYF. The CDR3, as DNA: TGTGCCACCAGTGATTTGAGGCAGGGAAGCACAGATACGCAGTATTTT.

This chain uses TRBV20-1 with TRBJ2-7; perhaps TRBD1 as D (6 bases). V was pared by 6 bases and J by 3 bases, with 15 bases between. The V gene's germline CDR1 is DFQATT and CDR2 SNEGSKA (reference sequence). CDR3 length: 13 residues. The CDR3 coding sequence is TGCAGTGCCCTCACAGGGCGTCGCTACGAGCAGTACTTC. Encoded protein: CSALTGRRYEQYF.

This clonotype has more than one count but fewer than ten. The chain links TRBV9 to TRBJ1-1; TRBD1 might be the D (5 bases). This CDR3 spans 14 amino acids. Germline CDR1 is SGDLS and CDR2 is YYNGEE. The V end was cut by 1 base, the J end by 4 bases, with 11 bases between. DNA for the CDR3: TGTGCCAGCAGCGTATTGGCAGGGAGCACTGAAGCTTTCTTT. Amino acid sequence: CASSVLAGSTEAFF.

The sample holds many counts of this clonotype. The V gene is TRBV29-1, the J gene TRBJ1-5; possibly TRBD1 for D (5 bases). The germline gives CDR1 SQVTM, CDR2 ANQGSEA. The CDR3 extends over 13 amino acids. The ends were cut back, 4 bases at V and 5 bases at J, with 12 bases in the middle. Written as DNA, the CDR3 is TGCAGCGTTGTACCAGGGTTTGATCAGCCCCAGCATTTT. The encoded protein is CSVVPGFDQPQHF.

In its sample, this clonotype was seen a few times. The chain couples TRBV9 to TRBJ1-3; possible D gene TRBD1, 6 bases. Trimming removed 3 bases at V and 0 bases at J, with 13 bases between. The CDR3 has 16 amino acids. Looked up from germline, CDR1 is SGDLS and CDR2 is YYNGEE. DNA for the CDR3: TGTGCCAGCAGCGAGGTGGACAGCCACTCTGGAAACACCATATATTTT. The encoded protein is CASSEVDSHSGNTIYF.

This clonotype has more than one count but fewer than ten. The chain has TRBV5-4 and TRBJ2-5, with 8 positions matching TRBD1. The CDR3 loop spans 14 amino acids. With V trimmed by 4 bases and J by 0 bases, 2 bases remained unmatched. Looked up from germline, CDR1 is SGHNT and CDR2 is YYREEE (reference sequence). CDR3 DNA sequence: TGTGCCAGCAGCCCGGACAGGGACCAAGAGACCCAGTACTTC. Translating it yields CASSPDRDQETQYF.

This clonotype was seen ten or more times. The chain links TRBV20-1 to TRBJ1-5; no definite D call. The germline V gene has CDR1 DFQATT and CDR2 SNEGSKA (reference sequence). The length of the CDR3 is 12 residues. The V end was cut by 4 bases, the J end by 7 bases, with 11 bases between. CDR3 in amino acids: CSATRLGQPQHF. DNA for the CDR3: TGCAGTGCTACGCGACTCGGCCAGCCCCAGCATTTT.

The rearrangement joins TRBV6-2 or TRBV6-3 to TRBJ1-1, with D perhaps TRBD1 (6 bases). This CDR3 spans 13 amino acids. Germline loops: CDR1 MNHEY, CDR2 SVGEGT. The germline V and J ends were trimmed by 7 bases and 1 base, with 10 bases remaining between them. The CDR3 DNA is TGTGCCAGCATTTTACAGGGGAACACTGAAGCTTTCTTT. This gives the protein CASILQGNTEAFF.

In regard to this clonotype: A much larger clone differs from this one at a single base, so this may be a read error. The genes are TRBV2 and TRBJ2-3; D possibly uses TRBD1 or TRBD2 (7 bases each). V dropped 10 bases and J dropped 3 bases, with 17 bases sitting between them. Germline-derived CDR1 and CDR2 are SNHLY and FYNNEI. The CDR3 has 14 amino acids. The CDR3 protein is CANNNRGGTDTQYF. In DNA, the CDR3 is TGTGCCAACAATAACAGGGGAGGGACAGATACGCAGTATTTT. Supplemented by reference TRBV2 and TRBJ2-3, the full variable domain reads EPEVTQTPSHQVTQMGQEVILRCVPISNHLYFYWYRQILGQKVEFLVSFYNNEISEKSEIFDDQFSVERPDGSNFTLKIRSTKLEDSAMYFCANNNRGGTDTQYFGPGTRLTVL.

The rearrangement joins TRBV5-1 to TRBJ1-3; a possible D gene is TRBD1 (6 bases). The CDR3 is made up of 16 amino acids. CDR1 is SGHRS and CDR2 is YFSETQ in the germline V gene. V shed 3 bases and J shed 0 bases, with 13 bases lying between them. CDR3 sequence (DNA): TGCGCCAGCAGCTCAAAGGGGGGGAGCTCTGGAAACACCATATATTTT. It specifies CASSSKGGSSGNTIYF.